This T cell receptor (beta chain) was sequenced during a study of OX40 agonist ivuxolimab in advanced cancers. Study-wide context: With a range of about 23 to 85, age averaged 60 years, and about 83% were male.

Clones were sequenced by immunoSEQ multiplex PCR, and TCRdb holds only the in-frame ones, with some missing. Of roughly 66,000 clones listed, about four fifths are singletons. Trimming took off 6 bases at V and 0 bases at J, with 3 bases between the two ends. The CDR3 totals 13 residues. Germline-derived CDR1 and CDR2 are SGHTA and FQGNSA. The receptor's source is an adult with an advanced solid tumor such as melanoma, head and neck, liver or kidney cancer. The sequences come from CD4+ or CD8+ T cells sorted from blood, collected in a trial of the OX40 agonist ivuxolimab. The chain employs TRBV7-2 and TRBJ2-6; D ambiguous. CDR3 coding DNA: TGTGCCAGCAGTTCCTCTGGGGCCAACGTCCTGACTTTC. Amino acids: CASSSSGANVLTF.